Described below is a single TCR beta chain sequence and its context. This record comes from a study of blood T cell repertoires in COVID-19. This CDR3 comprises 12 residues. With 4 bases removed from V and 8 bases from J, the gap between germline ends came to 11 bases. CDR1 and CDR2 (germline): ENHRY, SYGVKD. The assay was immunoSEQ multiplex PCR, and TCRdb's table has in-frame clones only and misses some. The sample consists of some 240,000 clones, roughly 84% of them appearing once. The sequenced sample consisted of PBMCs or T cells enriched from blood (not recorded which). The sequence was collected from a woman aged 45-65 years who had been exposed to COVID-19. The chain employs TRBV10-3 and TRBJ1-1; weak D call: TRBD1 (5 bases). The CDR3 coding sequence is TGTGCCATCAGTGCGGGCCGGGGGGAAGCTTTCTTT. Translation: CAISAGRGEAFF.